This TCR beta chain was found in a study of blood T cell repertoires in COVID-19. This clone was found many times. Here immunoSEQ multiplex PCR was the method, and the copy in TCRdb shows in-frame clones only, minus some. Here the sample spans approximately 250,000 clones, around 85% being singletons. Trimming took off 2 bases at V and 5 bases at J, with 13 bases between the two ends. There are 16 residues in the CDR3. Germline V gene sequence: CDR1 LGHDT, CDR2 YNNKEL (reference sequence). Sequencing was done on a sample of PBMCs or T cells enriched from blood (not recorded which). This TCR derives from a woman aged 50 to 60 with acute COVID-19. The J gene is TRBJ1-6, the V gene TRBV3-1 (or the pseudogene TRBV3-2); D perhaps matches TRBD1 (5 bases). DNA of the CDR3: TGTGCCAGCAGCCAACAGGGTAGGAGGGATAATTCACCCCTCCACTTT. It encodes CASSQQGRRDNSPLHF.